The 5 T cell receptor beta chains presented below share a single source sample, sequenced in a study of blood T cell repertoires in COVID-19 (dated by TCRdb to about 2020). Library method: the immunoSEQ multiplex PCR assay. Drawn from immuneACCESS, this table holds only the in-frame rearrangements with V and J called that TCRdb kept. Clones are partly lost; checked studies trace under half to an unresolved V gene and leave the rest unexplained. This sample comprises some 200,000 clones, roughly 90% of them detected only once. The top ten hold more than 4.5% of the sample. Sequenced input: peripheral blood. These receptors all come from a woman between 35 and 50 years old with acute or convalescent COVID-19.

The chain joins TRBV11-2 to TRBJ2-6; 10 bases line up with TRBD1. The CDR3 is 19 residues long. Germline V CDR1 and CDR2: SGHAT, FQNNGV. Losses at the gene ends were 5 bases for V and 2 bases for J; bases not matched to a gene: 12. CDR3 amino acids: CASSIPRDRGVAGANVLTF. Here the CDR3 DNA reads TGTGCCAGCAGCATCCCCCGGGACAGGGGAGTAGCTGGGGCCAACGTCCTGACTTTC.

DNA of the CDR3: TGCGCCAGCAGCTTGGAGGGAGGCAGGGGAGGGCAGCCCCAGCATTTT. Amino acid sequence: CASSLEGGRGGQPQHF. The gene calls are TRBV5-1 and TRBJ1-5; D might be TRBD1 (6 bases). This CDR3 contains 16 residues. V was trimmed by 0 bases and J by 7 bases, leaving 17 bases between them. Germline lookup yields CDR1 SGHRS and CDR2 YFSETQ.

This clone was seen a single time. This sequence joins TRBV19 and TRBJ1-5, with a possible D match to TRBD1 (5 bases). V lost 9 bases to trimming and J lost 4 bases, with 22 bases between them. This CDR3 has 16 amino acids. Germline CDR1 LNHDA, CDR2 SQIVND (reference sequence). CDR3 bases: TGTGCCAGCTTTAGGGGTGGCGGGGAGCGGAATCAGCCCCAGCATTTT. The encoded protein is CASFRGGGERNQPQHF. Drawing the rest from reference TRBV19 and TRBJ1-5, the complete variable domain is DGGITQSPKYLFRKEGQNVTLSCEQNLNHDAMYWYRQDPGQGLRLIYYSQIVNDFQKGDIAEGYSVSREKKESFPLTVTSAQKNPTAFYLCASFRGGGERNQPQHFGDGTRLSIL.

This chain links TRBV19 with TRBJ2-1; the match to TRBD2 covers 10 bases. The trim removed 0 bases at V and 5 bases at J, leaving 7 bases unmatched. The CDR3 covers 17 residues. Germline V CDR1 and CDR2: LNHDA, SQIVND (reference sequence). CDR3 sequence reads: CASSIEVAGGWNNEQFF. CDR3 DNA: TGTGCCAGTAGTATAGAAGTAGCGGGGGGCTGGAACAATGAGCAGTTCTTC.

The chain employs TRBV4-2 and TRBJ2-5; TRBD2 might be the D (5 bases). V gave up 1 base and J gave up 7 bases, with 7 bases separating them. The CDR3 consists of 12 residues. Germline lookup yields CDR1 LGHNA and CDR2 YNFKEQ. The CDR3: CASSQAEGTQYF. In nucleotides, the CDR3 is TGTGCCAGCAGCCAAGCCGAGGGGACCCAGTACTTC.